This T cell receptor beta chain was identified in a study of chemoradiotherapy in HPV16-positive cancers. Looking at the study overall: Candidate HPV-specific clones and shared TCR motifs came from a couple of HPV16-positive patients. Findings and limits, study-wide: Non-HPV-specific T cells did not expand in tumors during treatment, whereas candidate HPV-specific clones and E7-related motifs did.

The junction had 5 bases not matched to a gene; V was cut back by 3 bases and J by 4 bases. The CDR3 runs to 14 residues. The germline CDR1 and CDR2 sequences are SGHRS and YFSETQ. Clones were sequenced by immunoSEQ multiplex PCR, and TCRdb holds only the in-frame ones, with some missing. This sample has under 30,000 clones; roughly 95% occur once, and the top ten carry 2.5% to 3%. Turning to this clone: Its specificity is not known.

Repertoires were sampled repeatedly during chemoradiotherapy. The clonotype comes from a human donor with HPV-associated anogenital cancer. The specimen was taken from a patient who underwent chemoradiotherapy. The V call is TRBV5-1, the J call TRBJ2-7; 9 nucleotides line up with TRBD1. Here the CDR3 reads CASSSTGGGYEQYF. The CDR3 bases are TGCGCCAGCAGCTCGACAGGGGGGGGATACGAGCAGTACTTC.